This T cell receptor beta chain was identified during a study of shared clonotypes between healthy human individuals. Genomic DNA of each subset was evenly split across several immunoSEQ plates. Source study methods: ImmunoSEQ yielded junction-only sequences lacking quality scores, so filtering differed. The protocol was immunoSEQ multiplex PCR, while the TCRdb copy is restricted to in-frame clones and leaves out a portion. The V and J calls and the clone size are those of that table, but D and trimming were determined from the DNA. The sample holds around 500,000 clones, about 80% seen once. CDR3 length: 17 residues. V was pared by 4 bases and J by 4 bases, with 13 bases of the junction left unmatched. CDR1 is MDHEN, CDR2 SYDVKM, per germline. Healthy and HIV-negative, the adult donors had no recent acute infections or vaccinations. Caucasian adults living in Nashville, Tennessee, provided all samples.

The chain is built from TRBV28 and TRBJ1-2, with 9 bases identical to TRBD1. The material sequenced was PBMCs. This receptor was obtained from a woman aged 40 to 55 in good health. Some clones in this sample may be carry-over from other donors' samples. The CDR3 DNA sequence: TGTGCCAGCAGTTCCACAGGACAGGGGCCGAAACCCTATGGCTACACCTTC. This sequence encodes CASSSTGQGPKPYGYTF.